These 22 T cell receptor beta chains were all obtained from the same sample, sequenced in a study of T cell changes during pregnancy in multiple sclerosis. The data were produced by immunoSEQ multiplex PCR, yet TCRdb's version contains in-frame clones alone and is incomplete. The sample consists of approximately 48,000 clones, around nine tenths of them appearing once. The material was CD4+ T cells from peripheral blood mononuclear cells, obtained after pregnancy. The source of these receptors is a female donor with multiple sclerosis, enrolled in a pregnancy study.

The rearrangement uses TRBV6-5 and TRBJ1-1; 7 bases match TRBD1. The V gene's germline CDR1 is MNHEY and CDR2 SVGAGI. J gave up 1 base and V 0 bases, and 5 bases lay outside the gene matches. The CDR3 contains 16 residues. CDR3 bases: TGTGCCAGCAGTTACTCCATAAGGACAGGGAACACTGAAGCTTTCTTT. Protein sequence: CASSYSIRTGNTEAFF.

The chain uses TRBV27 and TRBJ2-1; D remains ambiguous. From germline, CDR1 is MNHEY and CDR2 SMNVEV (reference sequence). V was pared by 2 bases and J by 2 bases, with 10 bases between. The CDR3 extends over 15 amino acids. CDR3 bases: TGTGCCAGCAGTTTAGTTCCTGCGGCCTACAATGAGCAGTTCTTC. It encodes CASSLVPAAYNEQFF.

The rearrangement uses TRBV5-5 and TRBJ2-7; no reliable D call. Per germline, CDR1 SGHKS and CDR2 YYEKEE (reference sequence). There are 14 residues in the CDR3. Trimming took 0 bases from V and 0 from J, leaving 7 bases between them. The CDR3 nucleotides are TGTGCCAGCAGCTTGGGCCAGTACTCCTACGAGCAGTACTTC. Protein: CASSLGQYSYEQYF.

This chain joins TRBV4-1 and TRBJ1-1; TRBD1 is a possible D gene (5 bases). The germline CDR1 and CDR2 sequences are MGHRA and YSYEKL. With 0 bases removed from V and 1 base from J, the gap between germline ends came to 15 bases. The CDR3 extends over 17 amino acids. The CDR3 nucleotides are TGCGCCAGCAGCCAAGAGGGCGGGGGGAGGTGGAACACTGAAGCTTTCTTT. Translating it yields CASSQEGGGRWNTEAFF.

V gene TRBV2 combines with J gene TRBJ1-5, with a weak D call TRBD1 (6 bases). This CDR3 has 14 amino acids. Germline CDR1 and CDR2: SNHLY and FYNNEI. Trimming took 4 bases from V and 7 from J, leaving 14 bases between them. The CDR3: CASSARRGNQPQHF. In DNA, the CDR3 is TGTGCCAGCAGTGCTCGCAGGGGAAACCAGCCCCAGCATTTT.

The chain joins TRBV6-5 to TRBJ1-1; D gene ambiguous. The germline CDR1 and CDR2 sequences are MNHEY and SVGAGI. V shed 2 bases and J shed 1 base, with 11 bases lying between them. CDR3 size: 15 residues. CDR3 DNA sequence: TGTGCCAGCAGTTACATGGCAGGAACGAACACTGAAGCTTTCTTT. This codes for CASSYMAGTNTEAFF.

This clone was seen just once. The chain employs TRBV7-2 and TRBJ2-5; D remains ambiguous. The last part of the DNA fits TRBJ2-7 better; the J call may be wrong. The CDR3 runs 14 residues. In germline, CDR1 is SGHTA, CDR2 FQGNSA. CDR3 residues: CASSFGFGDYEQYF. The CDR3, as DNA: TGTGCCAGCAGCTTCGGCTTTGGAGACTACGAGCAGTACTTC.

V gene TRBV6-4 combines with J gene TRBJ1-1, with D possibly matching TRBD1 (5 bases). The CDR3 totals 14 residues. From germline, CDR1 is MRHNA and CDR2 SNTAGT. The V gene lost 8 bases and the J gene lost 7 bases, with 20 bases spanning the gap. CDR3 loop: CASLPAPRGFEAFF. CDR3 sequence (DNA): TGTGCCAGCCTCCCCGCCCCGCGGGGCTTTGAAGCTTTCTTT.

The chain employs TRBV30 and TRBJ1-1; D is unresolved. Between the trimmed V and J ends, which lost 0 bases and 0 bases, there was a span of 11 bases. CDR3 size: 15 residues. Germline lookup yields CDR1 GTSNPN and CDR2 SVGIG (reference sequence). CDR3 amino acids: CAWSVSPYMNTEAFF. DNA for the CDR3: TGTGCCTGGAGTGTAAGTCCGTACATGAACACTGAAGCTTTCTTT.

The chain employs TRBV5-1 and TRBJ2-7, with 8 bases identical to TRBD2. CDR3 length: 13 amino acids. Trimming cost V 5 bases and J 3 bases; bases outside gene matches: 4. The germline CDR1 and CDR2 sequences are SGHRS and YFSETQ. CDR3 loop: CASSREGIYEQYF. DNA of the CDR3: TGCGCCAGCAGTCGGGAGGGCATCTACGAGCAGTACTTC. Using reference TRBV5-1 and TRBJ2-7 for the parts outside the CDR3, the full variable domain is KAGVTQTPRYLIKTRGQQVTLSCSPISGHRSVSWYQQTPGQGLQFLFEYFSETQRNKGNFPGRFSGRQFSNSRSEMNVSTLELGDSALYLCASSREGIYEQYFGPGTRLTVT.

Details on this clone: Distinct nucleotide sequences in the sample also encode this CDR3. The chain links TRBV6-5 to TRBJ1-1, with TRBD1 matching 9 bases. Looked up from germline, CDR1 is MNHEY and CDR2 is SVGAGI. This CDR3 region has 14 residues. J gave up 4 bases and V 6 bases, and 6 bases lay outside the gene matches. The CDR3 protein is CASSYRGRGTEAFF. The CDR3 nucleotides are TGTGCCAGCAGCTACAGGGGGCGAGGCACTGAAGCTTTCTTT.

This clone was seen only once. V gene TRBV4-1 combines with J gene TRBJ2-7, with 11 bases that match TRBD1. J gave up 4 bases and V 4 bases, and 6 bases lay outside the gene matches. The germline CDR1 and CDR2 sequences are MGHRA and YSYEKL. CDR3 length: 15 residues. The CDR3 DNA is TGCGCCAGCAGCCGATCGGACAGGGGGCAATACGAGCAGTACTTC. It is translated as CASSRSDRGQYEQYF.

The CDR3 DNA reads as TGTGCCAGCAGCCCCTCGGAGTGGGGAAACACCATATATTTT. Translating it yields CASSPSEWGNTIYF. The chain employs TRBV13 and TRBJ1-3; D is undetermined. Germline V gives CDR1 PRHDT, CDR2 FYEKMQ (reference sequence). V was cut by 5 bases and J by 4 bases, with 12 bases left in between. CDR3 length equals 14 residues.

This clone was seen just once. J is TRBJ1-5 and V is TRBV6-1; 9 nucleotides line up with TRBD1. V lost 5 bases to trimming and J lost 3 bases; unmatched junction nucleotides: 5. The CDR3 is made up of 15 amino acids. Germline V CDR1 and CDR2: MNHNS, SASEGT. This CDR3 is CASSTGTGNNQPQHF. The DNA of the CDR3 is TGTGCCAGCAGTACCGGGACAGGGAACAATCAGCCCCAGCATTTT.

The CDR3 region has the DNA TGTGCCAGCAGCCCCAGTCGAGCGGGAGGGCCGTCCGGGGAGCTGTTTTTT. This sequence encodes CASSPSRAGGPSGELFF. V is TRBV7-9 and J is TRBJ2-2; TRBD2 agrees at 10 bases. CDR1 is SEHNR and CDR2 is FQNEAQ in the germline V gene (reference sequence). Trimming removed 5 bases from V and 6 bases from J; junction bases left unmatched: 12. The CDR3 runs 17 residues. The full variable domain, with the rest looked up from reference TRBV7-9 and TRBJ2-2, is DTGVSQNPRHKITKRGQNVTFRCDPISEHNRLYWYRQTLGQGPEFLTYFQNEAQLEKSRLLSDRFSAERPKGSFSTLEIQRTEQGDSAMYLCASSPSRAGGPSGELFFGEGSRLTVL.

This clone was seen a single time. V usage is TRBV27 and J usage is TRBJ2-1; 11 positions match TRBD2. The trim removed 5 bases at V and 3 bases at J, leaving 9 bases unmatched. Germline CDR1 MNHEY, CDR2 SMNVEV (reference sequence). The CDR3 loop spans 17 amino acids. The CDR3 DNA is TGTGCCAGCAGTGAGGGTAGCGGGAGGGCCCTCTACAATGAGCAGTTCTTC. This translates into CASSEGSGRALYNEQFF.

This chain joins TRBV19 and TRBJ1-2; 7 nucleotides match TRBD1. CDR3 size: 13 residues. The germline V gene encodes CDR1 LNHDA and CDR2 SQIVND (reference sequence). The V and J ends lost 6 bases and 5 bases, in that order; junction bases with no gene match: 6. Here the CDR3 reads CASRNTGEYGYTF. CDR3 nucleotides: TGTGCCAGTAGGAATACAGGGGAGTATGGCTACACCTTC.

The V call is TRBV10-1, the J call TRBJ1-1; 9 bases align to TRBD1. The CDR3 consists of 14 residues. Germline V CDR1 and CDR2: WNHNN, SYGVQD (reference sequence). V shed 4 bases, J shed 4 bases, and the junction held 4 bases outside the gene matches. The CDR3 loop reads CASSGTGVSTEAFF. The CDR3 DNA is TGCGCCAGCAGTGGGACAGGGGTGAGCACTGAAGCTTTCTTT.

The CDR3 protein is CASRYPGTGGDYGYTF. Written as DNA, the CDR3 is TGTGCCAGCAGATACCCCGGGACAGGGGGCGACTATGGCTACACCTTC. V is TRBV27 and J is TRBJ1-2; 12 positions agree with TRBD1. Trimming took 6 bases from V and 3 from J; bases not matched to a gene: 8. The germline V gene encodes CDR1 MNHEY and CDR2 SMNVEV (reference sequence). The CDR3 consists of 16 residues.

The rearrangement uses TRBV15 and TRBJ1-2; 7 bases match TRBD1. Germline V lookup: CDR1 LNHNV, CDR2 YYDKDF (reference sequence). V dropped 1 base and J dropped 4; count of bases not matched to a gene: 6. The CDR3 is 15 residues long. In DNA, the CDR3 is TGTGCCACCAGCAGAGTGGTAGGGGGCATCTATGGCTACACCTTC. Amino acid sequence: CATSRVVGGIYGYTF.

This sequence joins TRBV5-1 and TRBJ1-1; possibly TRBD1 for D (6 bases). Germline assignment: CDR1 SGHRS and CDR2 YFSETQ. V lost 7 bases and J 2 bases, leaving 12 bases between the germline ends. The CDR3 consists of 13 residues. Here the CDR3 DNA reads TGCGCCAGCGGCCCAGGGGTTAACACTGAAGCTTTCTTT. This encodes CASGPGVNTEAFF.

V gene TRBV27 combines with J gene TRBJ2-1; D possibly corresponds to TRBD2 (5 bases). This CDR3 comprises 13 residues. Germline assignment: CDR1 MNHEY and CDR2 SMNVEV (reference sequence). Trimming stripped 2 bases from V and 8 bases from J, with 10 bases between. Here the CDR3 DNA reads TGTGCCAGCAGTTTAAACGGGGTAGATGAGCAGTTCTTC. Translation: CASSLNGVDEQFF.